The 8 T cell receptor beta chains listed next were all sequenced from one sample in a study of beta chain features in type 1 diabetes (dated by TCRdb to 2016 to 2018). Broad study findings and their caveats: A moderate but significant shortening of TCRB CDR3 length was observed in type 1 diabetes patients in all four CD4+ subsets.

The library was generated by the immunoSEQ multiplex PCR assay. The entire isolated RNA was reverse transcribed using the High Capacity cDNA Reverse Transcription Kit, and thus expressed TCRB transcripts were sequenced. TCRdb obtained this table from immuneACCESS and retained in-frame rearrangements with V and J assigned. These tables miss some clones; where compared with another copy, unresolved V genes account for less than half of the shortfall, and the remainder is unexplained. The sample table records about 170,000 clones; 6.5% to 9.5% of these occur just once. The top ten constitute about 0.9% of the sample. These receptors have no known antigen. Material: central memory CD4+ T cells from blood. Source of these receptors: a woman aged 40 to 55 with type 1 diabetes.

This clone was found a few times. The chain recombines TRBV19 with TRBJ1-5; 7 bases match TRBD1. In germline, CDR1 is LNHDA, CDR2 SQIVND (reference sequence). The V segment lost 4 bases and the J segment 2 bases; nucleotides outside the gene matches: 5. The CDR3 length is 15 residues. CDR3 nucleotides: TGTGCCAGTAGTAAGGGGACAGTAGGCAATCAGCCCCAGCATTTT. This codes for CASSKGTVGNQPQHF.

This clone has a handful of counts. This chain joins TRBV2 and TRBJ2-5; TRBD1 aligns across 8 bases. The V gene's germline CDR1 is SNHLY and CDR2 FYNNEI. The CDR3 totals 14 residues. Trimming at V came to 4 bases and at J to 2 bases, leaving 3 bases not matched to a gene. In DNA, the CDR3 is TGTGCCAGCAGTGGGGGGACAGGTCAAGAGACCCAGTACTTC. It specifies CASSGGTGQETQYF. The full variable domain, completed using reference TRBV2 and TRBJ2-5, is EPEVTQTPSHQVTQMGQEVILRCVPISNHLYFYWYRQILGQKVEFLVSFYNNEISEKSEIFDDQFSVERPDGSNFTLKIRSTKLEDSAMYFCASSGGTGQETQYFGPGTRLLVL.

This clone came up a few times. V and J are TRBV7-2 and TRBJ1-5; possible D gene TRBD1, 6 bases. Trimming removed 2 bases at V and 2 bases at J, with 10 bases between. Germline V gene data show CDR1 as SGHTA and CDR2 as FQGNSA. The CDR3 is made up of 15 amino acids. CDR3 coding DNA: TGTGCCAGCAGCTTACCAGGGGTCGGCAATCAGCCCCAGCATTTT. This translates into CASSLPGVGNQPQHF.

This clone was seen only a few times. Other DNA sequences from this sample encode an identical CDR3 as well. This chain uses TRBV28 with TRBJ1-4, with 8 bases lining up with TRBD1. The CDR3 length is 15 residues. Germline-derived CDR1 and CDR2 are MDHEN and SYDVKM. Trimming at V came to 5 bases and at J to 5 bases, leaving 7 bases not matched to a gene. The CDR3 DNA is TGTGCCAGCAGTCTACCCGGACAGGGAAATGAAAAACTGTTTTTT. This sequence encodes CASSLPGQGNEKLFF.

This clone was seen many times. The rearrangement links TRBV11-2 to TRBJ2-7; possibly TRBD2 for D (5 bases). CDR1 is SGHAT and CDR2 is FQNNGV in the germline V gene. This CDR3 contains 14 residues. Trimming shortened V by 7 bases and J by 0 bases, and 13 bases separated the two germline ends. The CDR3 protein is CASTPGFSSYEQYF. The DNA of the CDR3 is TGTGCCAGCACCCCGGGATTCTCCTCCTACGAGCAGTACTTC.

The gene calls are TRBV9 and TRBJ2-3; D possibly corresponds to TRBD1 (6 bases). The CDR3 is 15 amino acids. Trimming took off 2 bases at V and 2 bases at J, with 12 bases between the two ends. CDR1 and CDR2 from the germline V gene are SGDLS and YYNGEE. The DNA for the CDR3 is TGTGCCAGCAGCGTGGGGACATTCCCCACAGATACGCAGTATTTT. Its translation: CASSVGTFPTDTQYF.

The gene calls are TRBV5-4 and TRBJ2-7; possibly TRBD1 for D (6 bases). CDR1 and CDR2 from the germline V gene are SGHNT and YYREEE (reference sequence). V was trimmed by 2 bases and J by 4 bases, leaving 7 bases between them. This CDR3 region has 12 residues. The CDR3 loop reads CASSLQGYEQYF. The CDR3 region has the DNA TGTGCCAGCAGCTTACAGGGTTACGAGCAGTACTTC.

This clone was seen only a few times. The chain is built from TRBV6-5 and TRBJ2-3; TRBD1 matches 9 bases. Germline values: CDR1 MNHEY, CDR2 SVGAGI. The CDR3 consists of 13 residues. V lost 7 bases, J lost 6 bases, and 5 bases stayed unmatched. The DNA for the CDR3 is TGTGCCAGCAAGAGAGGACAGGGGGATACGCAGTATTTT. It is translated as CASKRGQGDTQYF.